This T cell receptor (beta chain) derives from a study of cytomegalovirus exposure and HLA in healthy donors. Findings and limits, study-wide: TCR sequences were mostly rare, though some public TCRs occurred in many donors.

The study ran its PCR with 60 Vbeta and 13 Jbeta primers. Original analysis: There were about 80 million unique TCR beta chains by a later count, and 10 million to 12 million of them were shared. TCRdb's table, derived via immunoSEQ multiplex PCR, lists solely in-frame clones and lacks some. The D gene and trimming were derived from the DNA, and the V and J assignments and clone size from that table. The sample has approximately 130,000 clones, roughly 89% seen once; the top ten hold more than 4.5%. In regard to this clone: Its cognate antigen is unknown.

The ends were cut back, 5 bases at V and 0 bases at J, with 14 bases in the middle. The germline V gene encodes CDR1 SGHAT and CDR2 FQDESV (reference sequence). The CDR3 length is 16 residues. Sequencing was performed on PBMCs. The receptor was isolated from a woman aged 30 to 39 in good health and CMV-seronegative. The rearrangement links TRBV11-1 to TRBJ1-3; D may be TRBD1 (5 bases). CDR3 sequence (DNA): TGTGCCAGCAGCGGGGCCGGAACAGCCTCTGGAAACACCATATATTTT. As protein: CASSGAGTASGNTIYF.